Below, 26 T cell receptor beta chains from the same sample are listed, as sequenced in a study of response to subunit inactivated influenza vaccine. In TCRdb, the RT-PCR reads were re-called with MiXCR into one record per CDR3 protein. Of roughly 460,000 distinct CDR3 sequences in the sample, over 9.5% were seen once. This specimen consisted of PBMCs from blood, obtained 40 to 50 days after vaccination. These receptors were collected from a man aged 50 or older who received an inactivated influenza vaccine.

At least ten counts were recorded for this clonotype. The V call is TRBV12-3 or TRBV12-4, the J call TRBJ2-1, with 7 nucleotides matching TRBD2. Trimming at V came to 3 bases and at J to 7 bases, leaving 9 bases not matched to a gene. CDR3 length: 15 residues. CDR3 nucleotide sequence: TGTGCCAGCAGTTTCAGGACTAGTTTTTTGAATGAGCAGTTCTTC. It encodes CASSFRTSFLNEQFF.

The chain recombines TRBV6-5 with TRBJ1-5, with D perhaps matching TRBD1 (5 bases). CDR1 MNHEY and CDR2 SVGAGI come from the germline V gene. CDR3 size: 16 residues. V lost 2 bases and J 2 bases, leaving 13 bases between the germline ends. CDR3 bases: TGTGCCAGCAGTTACACCGCTCCGGGGGGCAATCAGCCCCAGCATTTT. Amino acids: CASSYTAPGGNQPQHF.

The chain employs TRBV7-2 and TRBJ2-1, with 8 nucleotides matching TRBD1. This CDR3 region has 14 residues. Germline-derived CDR1 and CDR2 are SGHTA and FQGNSA. Trimming took 5 bases from V and 9 from J; bases not matched to a gene: 9. The DNA of the CDR3 is TGTGCCAGCAGCGCGCAGGGGGCAGGGACTGAGCAGTTCTTC. It yields the protein CASSAQGAGTEQFF.

This clonotype has a handful of counts. The chain links TRBV7-2 to TRBJ2-4; weak D call: TRBD2 (6 bases). The CDR3 length is 14 residues. V gave up 0 bases and J gave up 8 bases, with 11 bases separating them. In germline, CDR1 is SGHTA, CDR2 FQGNSA. CDR3 sequence (DNA): TGTGCCAGCAGCTTAGCCTCCCCGGGGGACATTCAGTACTTC. Amino acids: CASSLASPGDIQYF.

This clonotype came up a few times. This chain uses TRBV5-1 with TRBJ2-1, with no clear D. This CDR3 contains 11 residues. V was cut by 0 bases and J by 14 bases, with 9 bases left in between. CDR1 is SGHRS and CDR2 is YFSETQ in the germline V gene. In nucleotides, the CDR3 is TGCGCCAGCAGCTTGGGAGGAGAGGAGTTCTTC. It yields the protein CASSLGGEEFF.

This clonotype was recorded a few times. The rearrangement joins TRBV7-2 to TRBJ2-7; D possibly corresponds to TRBD2 (6 bases). The CDR3 is 12 amino acids. CDR1 and CDR2 (germline): SGHTA, FQGNSA. The germline V and J ends were trimmed by 8 bases and 6 bases, with 14 bases remaining between them. Written as DNA, the CDR3 is TGTGCCAGCTTGGGGGGAAGTGGCGAGCAGTACTTC. The encoded protein is CASLGGSGEQYF.

Regarding this clonotype: The junction differs from germline at one of its ends, possibly a read error. The rearrangement links TRBV7-2 to TRBJ2-7; the D is unclear. The germline V gene encodes CDR1 SGHTA and CDR2 FQGNSA. The CDR3 totals 13 residues. CDR3 sequence (DNA): TGTGCCAGCAGCTTAGCGCTTATTCCGGTGGTGCACTTC. It specifies CASSLALIPVVHF.

This clonotype showed up just a few times. The chain couples TRBV20-1 to TRBJ1-1; D call uncertain. Germline loops: CDR1 DFQATT, CDR2 SNEGSKA (reference sequence). The V end lost 1 base, the J end lost 6 bases, and 15 bases lay between the germline ends. The CDR3 is made up of 14 amino acids. The CDR3 nucleotides are TGCAGTGCTAGAGGAGAAACTCTTGATCCTGAAGCTTTCTTT. It is translated as CSARGETLDPEAFF.

CDR3: CASSQPTGGSGANVLTF. CDR3 nucleotides: TGTGCCAGCAGTCAACCGACAGGGGGCTCCGGGGCCAACGTCCTGACTTTC. This chain links TRBV6-1 with TRBJ2-6; 10 positions agree with TRBD1. In germline, CDR1 is MNHNS, CDR2 SASEGT. With V trimmed by 5 bases and J by 4 bases, 8 bases remained unmatched. The CDR3 is made up of 17 amino acids.

This clonotype was recorded at least ten times. V gene TRBV20-1 combines with J gene TRBJ2-7, with D hard to call. V was shortened by 3 bases and J by 4 bases, with 10 bases between the two germline ends. This CDR3 has 12 amino acids. CDR1 is DFQATT, CDR2 SNEGSKA, per germline (reference sequence). CDR3 coding DNA: TGCAGTGCTAGTAGGACCCAGTACGAGCAGTACTTC. It encodes CSASRTQYEQYF.

The V gene is TRBV29-1, the J gene TRBJ2-5, with 9 bases aligning to TRBD2. Germline V gene sequence: CDR1 SQVTM, CDR2 ANQGSEA. V lost 7 bases to trimming and J lost 5 bases; unmatched junction nucleotides: 8. This CDR3 is 13 amino acids long. The CDR3 protein is CSAAGGARETQYF. The CDR3 DNA sequence: TGCAGCGCCGCGGGGGGGGCTCGGGAGACCCAGTACTTC.

The chain recombines TRBV28 with TRBJ2-4; the D is unclear. Germline CDR1 reads MDHEN; CDR2 reads SYDVKM. This CDR3 has 12 residues. The CDR3 DNA reads as TGTGGATCCCGTTCAGCCAAAAACATTCAGTACTTC. It encodes CGSRSAKNIQYF. The full variable domain, rest sourced from reference TRBV28 and TRBJ2-4, is DVKVTQSSRYLVKRTGEKVFLECVQDMDHENMFWYRQDPGLGLRLIYFSYDVKMKEKGDIPEGYSVSREKKERFSLILESASTNQTSMYLCGSRSAKNIQYFGAGTRLSVL.

This clonotype was detected many times. The chain recombines TRBV7-9 with TRBJ2-5; TRBD2 matches at 8 bases. Trimming took 0 bases from V and 2 from J; bases not matched to a gene: 5. Germline assignment: CDR1 SEHNR and CDR2 FQNEAQ (reference sequence). This CDR3 spans 16 amino acids. The CDR3 region is CASSLASGGSQETQYF. CDR3 nucleotides: TGTGCCAGCAGCTTAGCAAGCGGGGGATCACAAGAGACCCAGTACTTC.

This clonotype was seen ten or more times. The chain combines TRBV5-5 with TRBJ2-1, with 14 bases matching TRBD2. V was clipped by 4 bases and J by 5 bases; unmatched bases: 5. Germline CDR1 and CDR2: SGHKS and YYEKEE (reference sequence). The CDR3 is 16 residues long. CDR3 nucleotide sequence: TGTGCCAGCAGCGGACTAGCGGGGGGTCCCAACAATGAGCAGTTCTTC. Translating it yields CASSGLAGGPNNEQFF.

This chain links TRBV4-1 with TRBJ2-7, with 7 positions matching TRBD1. CDR1 is MGHRA and CDR2 is YSYEKL in the germline V gene. V lost 1 base to trimming and J lost 1 base; unmatched junction nucleotides: 1. The CDR3 runs 14 residues. The DNA of the CDR3 is TGCGCCAGCAGCCAAGCGGGACAGTCCTACGAGCAGTACTTC. Its translation: CASSQAGQSYEQYF.

Ten or more counts support this clonotype. The chain couples TRBV7-9 to TRBJ2-7; 8 bases match TRBD2. With 2 bases clipped from V and 9 bases from J, the junction kept 6 bases outside the gene matches. Germline CDR1 reads SEHNR; CDR2 reads FQNEAQ (reference sequence). The CDR3 is 13 residues long. CDR3 in DNA: TGTGCCAGCAGCTTATTAGCGGGGTCATGGCAGTACTTC. As protein: CASSLLAGSWQYF.

The gene calls are TRBV28 and TRBJ2-3, with D perhaps TRBD1 (5 bases). There are 15 residues in the CDR3. Germline V lookup: CDR1 MDHEN, CDR2 SYDVKM. Trimming took 9 bases from V and 9 from J, leaving 25 bases between them. CDR3 sequence reads: CASGQGVTQDATQYF. As DNA, the CDR3 is TGTGCCAGTGGACAAGGGGTAACGCAGGACGCCACGCAGTATTTT.

The rearrangement uses TRBV20-1 and TRBJ2-2, with D uncertain. CDR1 and CDR2 (germline): DFQATT, SNEGSKA (reference sequence). V lost 2 bases to trimming and J lost 2 bases, with 3 bases between them. The CDR3 totals 12 residues. The CDR3 protein is CSARPNTGELFF. The CDR3 nucleotides are TGCAGTGCTAGACCTAACACCGGGGAGCTGTTTTTT.

This clonotype was observed a handful of times. The V gene is TRBV10-3, the J gene TRBJ2-2; 8 positions match TRBD1. Per the germline V gene, CDR1 is ENHRY and CDR2 is SYGVKD. The length of the CDR3 is 15 residues. V trimming: 5 bases; J trimming: 3 bases; junction bases outside the gene matches: 5. CDR3 amino acids: CAISSGTGDTGELFF. CDR3 DNA: TGTGCCATCAGTTCCGGGACAGGAGACACCGGGGAGCTGTTTTTT.

This rearrangement joins TRBV11-2 to TRBJ2-7; TRBD1 aligns across 7 bases. CDR1 and CDR2 (germline): SGHAT, FQNNGV. J was trimmed by 5 bases and V by 1 base; bases with no gene match: 11. CDR3 length: 16 amino acids. The CDR3 loop is CASSLAAGTVGDEQYF. The CDR3 DNA reads TGTGCCAGCAGCTTAGCGGCCGGGACAGTCGGCGACGAGCAGTACTTC.

This rearrangement joins TRBV20-1 to TRBJ2-2; D not certain. The CDR3 covers 15 residues. The V end was cut by 6 bases, the J end by 0 bases, with 14 bases between. Germline values: CDR1 DFQATT, CDR2 SNEGSKA (reference sequence). CDR3: CSAVRLQSNTGELFF. CDR3 sequence (DNA): TGCAGTGCCGTGCGTTTGCAGTCGAACACCGGGGAGCTGTTTTTT.

The rearrangement uses TRBV7-2 and TRBJ2-7; 7 bases fit TRBD1. V lost 2 bases to trimming and J lost 4 bases; unmatched junction nucleotides: 5. CDR3 length equals 14 residues. Germline V gene lookup returns CDR1 SGHTA and CDR2 FQGNSA. DNA of the CDR3: TGTGCCAGCAGCTTACATACAGGGGAATACGAGCAGTACTTC. Amino acid sequence: CASSLHTGEYEQYF.

The chain is built from TRBV28 and TRBJ1-2; a weak D match, TRBD1 (6 bases). Germline V gene lookup returns CDR1 MDHEN and CDR2 SYDVKM. The V gene lost 3 bases and the J gene lost 4 bases, with 12 bases spanning the gap. This CDR3 contains 14 residues. In DNA, the CDR3 is TGTGCCAGCAGTTTTGGACAGACAATCTATGGCTACACCTTC. Encoded protein: CASSFGQTIYGYTF.

This clonotype was found many times. The V gene is TRBV5-4, the J gene TRBJ2-5; 12 nucleotides match TRBD2. CDR1 is SGHNT, CDR2 YYREEE, per germline (reference sequence). This CDR3 has 16 amino acids. V shed 3 bases, J shed 2 bases, and the junction held 5 bases outside the gene matches. The CDR3: CASSSTSGGHQETQYF. DNA of the CDR3: TGTGCCAGCAGCTCGACTAGCGGGGGTCATCAAGAGACCCAGTACTTC.

This clonotype was detected ten times or more. The gene calls are TRBV7-8 and TRBJ2-7; no clear D gene. The germline CDR1 and CDR2 sequences are SGHVS and FQNEAQ. The CDR3 is made up of 15 amino acids. V was trimmed by 1 base and J by 0 bases, leaving 10 bases between them. CDR3 DNA sequence: TGTGCCAGCAGCTTAGGCAGTGCTAGCTCCTACGAGCAGTACTTC. It translates to CASSLGSASSYEQYF.

This clonotype has at least ten counts. Here the CDR3 reads CASSYSHPTSGIYNEQFF. The CDR3 DNA reads as TGTGCCAGCAGTTACTCACACCCGACTAGCGGGATCTACAATGAGCAGTTCTTC. J is TRBJ2-1 and V is TRBV6-2 or TRBV6-3; 11 nucleotides match TRBD2. Looked up from germline, CDR1 is MNHEY and CDR2 is SVGEGT. With 0 bases clipped from V and 3 bases from J, the junction kept 7 bases outside the gene matches. The CDR3 is 18 amino acids.